This T cell receptor (beta chain) appears in the sequencing data of a study of shared clonotypes between healthy human individuals. The naive CD8 fraction comprised CD45RO-negative cells positively selected for CCR7 and excluded terminally differentiated effector memory CD45RA+ cells. The data were produced by immunoSEQ multiplex PCR, yet TCRdb's version contains in-frame clones alone and is incomplete. The data show some 2.1 million clones, less than 95% seen once. Germline V gene sequence: CDR1 MNHEY, CDR2 SMNVEV (reference sequence). The CDR3 is 13 amino acids. J was trimmed by 7 bases and V by 5 bases; bases with no gene match: 5.

The source material was naive CD8+ T cells sorted from blood. This sequence joins TRBV27 and TRBJ1-5, with TRBD1 matching 7 bases. The TCR originated in a man between 18 and 35 years old in good health. CDR3 DNA sequence: TGTGCCAGCAGTACAGGGGAAGGACAGCCCCAGCATTTT. Translated: CASSTGEGQPQHF.